The 7 T cell receptor beta chains below come from one sample, sequenced in a study of glioma-infiltrating T cells after dendritic cell vaccination. Measured with immunoSEQ multiplex PCR; TCRdb has only the in-frame clones, and not every one. The table shows roughly 82,000 clones, with about 90% occurring only once. The sample in question was blood, obtained before dendritic cell vaccination. The receptors shown here come from a human donor with glioblastoma.

This chain links TRBV5-5 with TRBJ1-1; a possible D gene is TRBD1 (5 bases). The CDR3 runs 13 residues. V was shortened by 9 bases and J by 1 base, with 13 bases between the two germline ends. CDR1 and CDR2 from the germline V gene are SGHKS and YYEKEE (reference sequence). DNA of the CDR3: TGTGCCATTCAGACAGAACCGAACACTGAAGCTTTCTTT. It translates to CAIQTEPNTEAFF.

This clone was picked up one time. This chain links TRBV4-1 with TRBJ2-5; 9 bases are shared with TRBD1. The DNA matches TRBJ2-7 better at its end, which makes the J call doubtful. Germline assignment: CDR1 MGHRA and CDR2 YSYEKL. The CDR3 totals 14 residues. CDR3 protein: CASSHLGQGNEQYF. CDR3 bases: TGCGCCAGCAGCCATCTGGGACAGGGAAACGAGCAGTACTTC.

The chain's CDR3 is CASSYGGGETQYF. The DNA for the CDR3 is TGTGCCAGCAGTTACGGCGGGGGAGAGACCCAGTACTTC. The V and J genes are TRBV6-5 and TRBJ2-5; 7 bases are a match to TRBD2. This CDR3 spans 13 amino acids. Per germline, CDR1 MNHEY and CDR2 SVGAGI. Trimming removed 2 bases from V and 4 bases from J; junction bases left unmatched: 1.

This chain joins TRBV9 and TRBJ1-1, with a tentative D call TRBD1 (5 bases). The V end was cut by 4 bases, the J end by 3 bases, with 19 bases between. The CDR3 sequence is 16 residues long. Germline assignment: CDR1 SGDLS and CDR2 YYNGEE. Here the CDR3 reads CASSPSAGIGDTEAFF. The CDR3 nucleotides are TGTGCCAGCAGCCCTTCTGCAGGGATAGGGGACACTGAAGCTTTCTTT.

The J gene is TRBJ2-2, the V gene TRBV30; 9 bases agree with TRBD2. Germline loops: CDR1 GTSNPN, CDR2 SVGIG (reference sequence). J lost 2 bases, V lost 0 bases, and 7 bases had no gene match. The CDR3 loop spans 17 amino acids. CDR3 residues: CAWSVRPSGANTGELFF. The CDR3 DNA sequence: TGTGCCTGGAGTGTACGCCCTAGCGGGGCTAACACCGGGGAGCTGTTTTTT.

A remark on this clone: This sample also contains other DNA sequences that code for the same CDR3. The DNA for the CDR3 is TGCGCCAGCAGCTTGGGTCAGTCATATGGCTACACCTTC. This codes for CASSLGQSYGYTF. This chain connects TRBV5-1 to TRBJ1-2; D remains ambiguous. V was trimmed by 0 bases and J by 5 bases, leaving 8 bases between them. Germline V gene sequence: CDR1 SGHRS, CDR2 YFSETQ. CDR3 length: 13 amino acids.

This chain connects TRBV13 to TRBJ1-2; D unresolved. CDR1 is PRHDT and CDR2 is FYEKMQ in the germline V gene (reference sequence). With 1 base removed from V and 3 bases from J, the gap between germline ends came to 3 bases. The CDR3 is 12 amino acids. CDR3 DNA sequence: TGTGCCAGCAGCTTAGCCGACTATGGCTACACCTTC. Encoded protein: CASSLADYGYTF.